The TCR beta chain under discussion was sequenced for a study of CD8+ T cells in alopecia areata. Remarks on this clone: Its antigen remains unknown.

In each case, RNA was isolated and then reverse transcribed into cDNA as the sequencing template. Assay used: immunoSEQ multiplex PCR; TCRdb lists only in-frame clones, some missing. The sample lists fewer than 250,000 clones, around 64% occurring once. As to treatment: oral pan-JAK inhibitor, 5-10 mg twice daily. The study, taken as a whole, reports: Normal scalp had lower clonality than lesional scalp, with alopecia totalis/universalis lesions showing this most strongly. Scalp sample sequencing also detects resident alphabeta T cells of normal skin. Under tofacitinib, fewer expanded CD8+ clones appeared among the top 100 scalp clones.

The CDR3 consists of 14 residues. Unmatched junction bases numbered 5, after V lost 3 bases and J lost 6 bases. Germline assignment: CDR1 SGDLS and CDR2 YYNGEE. Source: CD4+ T cells sorted from blood, taken around week 49, from a patient treated with tofacitinib. This clonotype was obtained from a human donor with alopecia areata. The chain employs TRBV9 and TRBJ2-1; 8 bases align to TRBD2. DNA of the CDR3: TGTGCCAGCAGCGACGGGACTAGGATCAATGAGCAGTTCTTC. Translating gives CASSDGTRINEQFF.